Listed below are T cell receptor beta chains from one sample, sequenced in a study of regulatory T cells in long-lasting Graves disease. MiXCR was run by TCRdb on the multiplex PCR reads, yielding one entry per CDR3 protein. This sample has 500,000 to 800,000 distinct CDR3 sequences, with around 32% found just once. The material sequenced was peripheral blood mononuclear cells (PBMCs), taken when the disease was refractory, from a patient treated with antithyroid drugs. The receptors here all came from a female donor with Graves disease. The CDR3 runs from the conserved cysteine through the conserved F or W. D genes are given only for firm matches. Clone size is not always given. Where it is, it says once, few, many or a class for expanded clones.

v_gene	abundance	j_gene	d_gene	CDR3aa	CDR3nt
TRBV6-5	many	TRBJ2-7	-	CASSYSIETPYEQYF	TGTGCCAGCAGTTACTCGATTGAAACTCCCTACGAGCAGTACTTC
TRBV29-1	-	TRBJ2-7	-	CSANGGTTTEQYF	TGCAGCGCCAATGGGGGGACAACAACTGAGCAGTACTTC
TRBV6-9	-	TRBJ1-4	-	CASSYATRQEDTEKLFF	TGTGCCAGCAGTTACGCGACGCGACAGGAAGACACGGAAAAACTGTTTTTT
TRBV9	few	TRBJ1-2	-	CASSVGVETRANYGYTF	TGTGCCAGCAGCGTAGGTGTAGAGACAAGAGCTAACTATGGCTACACCTTC
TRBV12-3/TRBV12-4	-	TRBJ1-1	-	CASSLWGGSNTEAFF	TGTGCCAGCAGTTTATGGGGGGGGTCGAACACTGAAGCTTTCTTT
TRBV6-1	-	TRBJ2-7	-	CASSDVGITYEQYF	TGTGCCAGCAGTGATGTAGGGATTACCTACGAGCAGTACTTC
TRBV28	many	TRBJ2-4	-	CATLSPGNIQYF	TGTGCCACCCTCTCTCCGGGAAACATTCAGTACTTC
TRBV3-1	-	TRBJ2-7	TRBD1	CASSQGQGSSSYEQYF	TGTGCCAGCAGCCAGGGACAGGGGTCGAGCTCCTACGAGCAGTACTTC
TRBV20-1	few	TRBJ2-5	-	CSGLGGNQETQYF	TGCAGTGGTTTGGGCGGGAATCAAGAGACCCAGTACTTC
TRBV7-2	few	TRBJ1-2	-	CASSLNPTLGPSYGYTF	TGTGCCAGCAGCTTAAACCCCACTTTGGGCCCCAGCTATGGCTACACCTTC
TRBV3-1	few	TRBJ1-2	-	CASSLSVQGNGYTF	TGTGCCAGCAGCCTAAGCGTCCAGGGGAATGGCTACACCTTC
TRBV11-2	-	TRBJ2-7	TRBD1	CASSLEVTGFEEYF	TGTGCCAGCAGCTTAGAAGTGACAGGGTTCGAGGAGTACTTC
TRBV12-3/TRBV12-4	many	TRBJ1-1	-	CASSFRRSSAAFF	TGTGCCAGCAGTTTTCGGCGGTCTAGTGCAGCTTTCTTT
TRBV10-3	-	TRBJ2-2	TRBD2	CAISLTSGRTGELFF	TGTGCCATCAGTTTGACTAGCGGGAGGACTGGGGAGCTGTTTTTT
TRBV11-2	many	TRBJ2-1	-	CASRNRAYNEQFF	TGTGCCAGCAGAAACAGGGCGTACAATGAGCAGTTCTTC
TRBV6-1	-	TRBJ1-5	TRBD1	CASRQGASQPQHF	TGTGCCAGCAGACAGGGGGCGAGTCAGCCCCAGCATTTT
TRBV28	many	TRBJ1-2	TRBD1	CASSSPGGRGNYGYTF	TGTGCCAGCAGTTCCCCGGGGGGCAGGGGGAACTATGGCTACACCTTC
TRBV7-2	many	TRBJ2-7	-	CASSSDASYEQYF	TGTGCCAGCAGCTCGGACGCCTCCTACGAGCAGTACTTC
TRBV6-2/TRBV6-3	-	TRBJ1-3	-	CASENRQLSGNTIYF	TGTGCCAGCGAAAACAGACAACTCTCTGGAAACACCATATATTTT
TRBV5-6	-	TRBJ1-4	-	CASSLRFEKLFF	TGTGCCAGCAGCTTGCGGTTCGAAAAACTGTTTTTT
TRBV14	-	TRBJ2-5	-	CASSQVRVRRRVQVETQYF	TGTGCCAGCAGCCAAGTTCGAGTTCGGCGGCGGGTTCAGGTAGAGACCCAGTACTTC
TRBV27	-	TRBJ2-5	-	CASSLSNGAQYF	TGTGCCAGCAGTTTGAGTAACGGGGCCCAGTACTTC
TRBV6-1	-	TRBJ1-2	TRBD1	CASRNTGVQGYTF	TGTGCCAGCAGGAATACAGGGGTACAAGGCTACACCTTC
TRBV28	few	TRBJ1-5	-	CASTDLNQPQHF	TGTGCCAGCACCGATCTCAATCAGCCCCAGCATTTT
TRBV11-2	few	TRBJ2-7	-	CASSPRLSSYEQYF	TGTGCCAGCAGCCCCCGGCTTAGCTCCTACGAGCAGTACTTC
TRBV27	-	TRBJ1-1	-	CASSLTVGDTEAFF	TGTGCCAGCAGTTTAACGGTGGGGGACACTGAAGCTTTCTTT
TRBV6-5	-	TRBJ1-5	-	CASSYPVEERRHF	TGTGCCAGCAGTTACCCCGTCGAGGAGCGGCGGCATTTT
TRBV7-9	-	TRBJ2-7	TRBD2	CASSRSGRDYEQYF	TGTGCCAGCAGCCGTAGCGGGAGAGATTACGAGCAGTACTTC
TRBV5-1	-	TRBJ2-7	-	CASSSVSPYEQYF	TGCGCCAGCAGCTCGGTCAGTCCCTACGAGCAGTACTTC
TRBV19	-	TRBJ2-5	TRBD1	CASSIAGTGSQETQYF	TGTGCCAGTAGTATAGCCGGGACAGGGTCCCAAGAGACCCAGTACTTC
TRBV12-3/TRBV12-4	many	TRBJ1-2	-	CASTGGSSQPRSGYTF	TGTGCCAGCACCGGGGGTAGCTCGCAACCGAGGAGCGGCTACACCTTC
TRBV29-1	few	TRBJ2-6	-	CSVGGGAGANVLTF	TGCAGCGTGGGAGGTGGGGCTGGGGCCAACGTCCTGACTTTC
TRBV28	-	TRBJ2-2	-	CASPKTQPVTGELFF	TGTGCCAGTCCAAAGACACAACCTGTCACCGGGGAGCTGTTTTTT
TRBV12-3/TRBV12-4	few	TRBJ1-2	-	CASRSTGTTYGYTF	TGTGCCAGCAGATCAACCGGGACGACCTATGGCTACACCTTC
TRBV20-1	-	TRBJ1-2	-	CGAREGNYGYTF	TGCGGTGCTAGAGAAGGGAACTATGGCTACACCTTC
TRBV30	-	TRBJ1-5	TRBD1	CAWSPDRGHPLNQPQHF	TGTGCCTGGAGCCCAGACAGGGGGCACCCGCTCAATCAGCCCCAGCATTTT
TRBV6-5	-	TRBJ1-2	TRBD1	CASSFSRDRGDGYTF	TGTGCCAGCAGTTTCTCCAGGGACAGGGGTGATGGCTACACCTTC
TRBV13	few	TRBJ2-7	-	CASSLVGSTSYEQYF	TGTGCCAGCAGCTTAGTAGGCTCAACCTCCTACGAGCAGTACTTC
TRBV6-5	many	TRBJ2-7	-	CASSYSASAAGEQYF	TGTGCCAGCAGTTACTCCGCCTCGGCCGCGGGCGAGCAGTACTTC
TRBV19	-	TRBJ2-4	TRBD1	CASSTMGTGRAKNIQYF	TGTGCCAGTAGTACCATGGGGACAGGGAGGGCCAAAAACATTCAGTACTTC
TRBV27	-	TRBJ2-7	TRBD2	CASSLLAGGWSYEQYF	TGTGCCAGCAGTTTACTAGCGGGAGGGTGGTCCTACGAGCAGTACTTC
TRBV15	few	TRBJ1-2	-	CATSRDGAYNAANYGYTF	TGTGCCACCAGCAGAGATGGGGCTTACAACGCCGCCAACTATGGCTACACCTTC
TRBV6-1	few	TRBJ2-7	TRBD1	CASRTGVRYEQYF	TGTGCCAGCAGGACAGGGGTCCGCTACGAGCAGTACTTC
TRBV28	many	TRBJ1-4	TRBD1	CASSLQGTFRTTNEKLFF	TGTGCCAGCAGTCTACAGGGGACTTTTCGAACAACTAATGAAAAACTGTTTTTT
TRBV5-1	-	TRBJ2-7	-	CASSLDRVRSEQYF	TGCGCCAGCAGCTTGGACAGGGTCCGGAGCGAGCAGTACTTC
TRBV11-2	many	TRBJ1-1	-	CASSSTENTEAFF	TGTGCCAGCAGCTCGACAGAGAACACTGAAGCTTTCTTT
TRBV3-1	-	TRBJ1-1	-	CASSPDLPMNTEAFF	TGTGCCAGCAGCCCCGACTTACCCATGAACACTGAAGCTTTCTTT
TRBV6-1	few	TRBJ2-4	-	CASRGGLAKNIQYF	TGTGCCAGCAGGGGAGGTCTAGCCAAAAACATTCAGTACTTC
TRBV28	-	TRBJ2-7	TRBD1	CASIPPGTGGEQYF	TGTGCCAGCATTCCCCCGGGGACAGGGGGCGAGCAGTACTTC
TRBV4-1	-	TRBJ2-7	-	CASSASGEQYF	TGCGCCAGCAGCGCCTCGGGCGAGCAGTACTTC
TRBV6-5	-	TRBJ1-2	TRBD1	CASSYQQQGSTSGYTF	TGTGCCAGCAGTTACCAGCAACAGGGGTCGACCTCTGGCTACACCTTC
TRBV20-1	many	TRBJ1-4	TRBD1	CSAEGQGAGEKLFF	TGCAGTGCAGAAGGACAGGGGGCAGGGGAAAAACTGTTTTTT